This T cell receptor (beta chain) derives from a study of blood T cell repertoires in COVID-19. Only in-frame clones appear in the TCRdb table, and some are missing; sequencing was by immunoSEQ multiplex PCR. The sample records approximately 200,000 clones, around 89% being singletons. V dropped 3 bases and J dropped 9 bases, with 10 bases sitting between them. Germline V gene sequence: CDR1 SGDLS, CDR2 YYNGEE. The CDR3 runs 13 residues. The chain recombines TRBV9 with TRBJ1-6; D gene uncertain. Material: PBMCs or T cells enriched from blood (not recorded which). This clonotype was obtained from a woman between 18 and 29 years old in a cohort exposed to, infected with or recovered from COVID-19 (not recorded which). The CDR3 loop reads CASSAQSASPLHF. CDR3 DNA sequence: TGTGCCAGCAGCGCCCAGAGCGCTTCACCCCTCCACTTT.